This T cell receptor beta chain comes out of a study of regulatory T cells in long-lasting Graves disease. This clonotype was detected only a few times. Time point noted: persistent/refractory GD, antithyroid drugs over 5 years with positive TRAb. Extracted RNA from PBMCs served as the source of the TCR library. iRepertoire HTBI primers and Arm-PCR of CDR3 regions built TCR beta libraries. TCRdb redid the calling of the multiplex PCR reads with MiXCR, one entry per CDR3 protein. Here the sample spans over 350,000 distinct CDR3 sequences, around 21% being singletons. The germline V gene has CDR1 WNHNN and CDR2 SYGVQD (reference sequence). Trimming removed 2 bases at V and 5 bases at J, with 10 bases between. The CDR3 length is 13 residues.

The genes are TRBV10-1 and TRBJ2-7; D unclear. The sequencing used peripheral blood mononuclear cells (PBMCs), collected when the disease was refractory, from a patient treated with antithyroid drugs. This receptor was identified in a female donor with Graves disease. The CDR3: CASSEGIQDEQYF. For the CDR3, the DNA is TGCGCCAGCAGTGAGGGGATCCAGGACGAGCAGTACTTC.